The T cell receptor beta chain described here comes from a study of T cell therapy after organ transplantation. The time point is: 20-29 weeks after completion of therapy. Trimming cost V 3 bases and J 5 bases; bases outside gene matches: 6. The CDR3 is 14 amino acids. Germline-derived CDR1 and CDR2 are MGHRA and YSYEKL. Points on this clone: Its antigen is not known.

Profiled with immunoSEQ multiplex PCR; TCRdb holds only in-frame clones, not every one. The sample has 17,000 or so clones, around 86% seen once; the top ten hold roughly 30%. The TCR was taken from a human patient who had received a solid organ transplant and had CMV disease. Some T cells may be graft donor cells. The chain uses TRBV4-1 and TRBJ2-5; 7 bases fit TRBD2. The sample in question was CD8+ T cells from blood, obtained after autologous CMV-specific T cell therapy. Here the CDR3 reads CASSQRERVETQYF. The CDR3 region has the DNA TGCGCCAGCAGCCAGCGGGAGCGAGTGGAGACCCAGTACTTC.